This is a list of T cell receptor beta chains from one sample in a study of CD8+ T cells in alopecia areata. This table comes from immunoSEQ multiplex PCR, and its TCRdb copy is limited to in-frame clones, with some not included. This table has about 180,000 clones, about 67% appearing once. The sequenced sample was CD8+ T cells sorted from blood, obtained at week 0. The receptors shown here come from a human donor with alopecia areata. Both conserved end residues are part of each CDR3. A D gene is named only where the DNA matches it firmly. Clone size appears in some rows only: once, few, many, or a class for an expanded clone.

TRBJ2-7	NA	TRBV5-6	TRBD1	TGTGCCAGCAGCTCCGTATCCGGGACAGGGACCTACGAGCAGTACTTC	CASSSVSGTGTYEQYF
TRBJ2-7	few	TRBV4-1	TRBD1	TGCGCCAGCAGCCAAGCCAAAGCCGGGACAGGGGGCTCCTACGAGCAGTACTTC	CASSQAKAGTGGSYEQYF
TRBJ2-1	many	TRBV9	TRBD2	TGTGCCAGCAGCGAGAGCGGGGGACCCTACAATGAGCAGTTCTTC	CASSESGGPYNEQFF
TRBJ2-7	NA	TRBV5-6	NA	TGTGCCAGCAGCTTGGGCAACTACGAGCAGTACTTC	CASSLGNYEQYF
TRBJ1-1	once	TRBV4-1	TRBD1	TGCGCCAGCAGCCAAAGACAGGGCCGGGAGGCTTTCTTT	CASSQRQGREAFF
TRBJ2-2	NA	TRBV29-1	NA	TGCAGCGTTGAAGATCCGATCGCGAACACCGGGGAGCTGTTTTTT	CSVEDPIANTGELFF
TRBJ2-7	few	TRBV7-9	NA	TGTGCCAGCAGCCTAGGGGCGGACGAGCAGTACTTC	CASSLGADEQYF
TRBJ2-7	few	TRBV15	TRBD1	TGTGCCACCAGCAGAGAAATGGACAGGTCCTACGAGCAGTACTTC	CATSREMDRSYEQYF
TRBJ2-5	NA	TRBV7-9	TRBD1	TGTGCCAGCAGCCTGGGACAGCTCCAAGAGACCCAGTACTTC	CASSLGQLQETQYF
TRBJ1-2	NA	TRBV5-1	NA	TGCGCCAGCAGCTTGGGCCCAACTAACTATGGCTACACCTTC	CASSLGPTNYGYTF
TRBJ1-1	few	TRBV10-3	NA	TGTGCCATCAGTGAGGGGACTCCCGAAGCTTTCTTT	CAISEGTPEAFF
TRBJ1-5	NA	TRBV27	TRBD1	TGTGCCAGCAGGTTAAGAGGGGGCCCAGGTCAGCCCCAGCATTTT	CASRLRGGPGQPQHF
TRBJ1-2	NA	TRBV2	NA	TGTGCGCTGAAAGGGGTGGTGCTCTATGGCTACACCTTC	CALKGVVLYGYTF
TRBJ2-7	many	TRBV7-2	NA	TGTGCCAGCAGCTTAGCGATCGATTACGAGCAGTACTTC	CASSLAIDYEQYF
TRBJ2-5	NA	TRBV5-1	TRBD2	TGCGCCAGCAGCTCCCTAGCGGGAGAAGAGACCCAGTACTTC	CASSSLAGEETQYF
TRBJ2-1	NA	TRBV9	NA	TGTGCCAGCAGCCAGGGACTGGTTGGGAATGAGCAGTTCTTC	CASSQGLVGNEQFF
TRBJ1-6	NA	TRBV9	NA	TGTGCCAGCAGCGTAGAGAGTTTTCGATGGGCTTCACCCCTCCACTTT	CASSVESFRWASPLHF
TRBJ2-5	NA	TRBV7-8	NA	TGTGCCAGCAGCCTTAATCCCCTCGAAAGGGTGGCCCAGTACTTC	CASSLNPLERVAQYF
TRBJ1-2	NA	TRBV25-1	NA	TGTGCCAGCAGTGAATTAGGCTATGGCTACACCTTC	CASSELGYGYTF
TRBJ2-7	NA	TRBV29-1	NA	TGCAGCGTTTGGGTAACGAGCCTCGAGCAGTACTTC	CSVWVTSLEQYF
TRBJ1-2	NA	TRBV23-1	NA	TGCGCCAGCAGTCAATCCGGGTGGGCCCGGGAATCGGGCTACACCTTC	CASSQSGWARESGYTF
TRBJ2-7	NA	TRBV11-2	TRBD2	TGTGCCAGCAGCCTAGCGGGGGGTTCCTACGAGCAGTACTTC	CASSLAGGSYEQYF
TRBJ2-7	NA	TRBV13	NA	TGTGCCAGCAGCTTAGGTCGGGAGCCTGAGTACTTC	CASSLGREPEYF
TRBJ2-7	NA	TRBV6-1	TRBD1	TGTGCCAGTAAGACAGGGTACGAGCAGTACTTC	CASKTGYEQYF